This T cell receptor beta chain is from a study of cytomegalovirus exposure and HLA in healthy donors. Study observations and caveats: The study flagged some 170 TCR beta chains as cytomegalovirus-associated. Specific recognition of CMV antigens was confirmed in vitro for a few chains (all CMV-associated).

Regarding this clone: Its antigen is unknown.

TCRdb's copy holds only in-frame clones and misses some; the assay was immunoSEQ multiplex PCR. The sample yields 65,000 to 80,000 clones, approximately 95% seen once. Germline V lookup: CDR1 MNHNS, CDR2 SASEGT. This CDR3 spans 15 amino acids. Deletions cut 2 bases from V and 7 bases from J, with 18 bases between. The chain links TRBV6-1 to TRBJ2-7, with D possibly being TRBD1 (7 bases). Material: PBMCs. This clonotype was obtained from a woman aged 18-29 years in good health and CMV-seronegative. The CDR3 coding sequence is TGTGCCAGCAGTGAATCGATGGGGCAGGGGGGAGAGCAGTACTTC. Translation gives CASSESMGQGGEQYF.